This T cell receptor (beta chain) was profiled in a study of glioma-infiltrating T cells. This clonotype was recorded once. TCR alpha and beta CDR3 regions were amplified from RNA using iRepertoire nested multiplex PCR. MiXCR, run by TCRdb on the multiplex PCR reads, gives a single entry per CDR3 protein. The table includes around 390,000 distinct CDR3 sequences, roughly 41% detected once. The sequencing input was glioma tissue, nonneoplastic brain tissue, or PBMCs (not recorded which). The clonotype originates from a human donor with low-grade glioma or glioblastoma, undergoing nonglioma brain surgery, or in good health (not recorded which).

The CDR3 sequence is CASSPNGTVYGYTF. Written as DNA, the CDR3 is TGTGCCAGCTCACCAAACGGGACAGTCTATGGCTACACCTTC. This chain connects TRBV18 to TRBJ1-2; 7 bases fit TRBD1. Germline V CDR1 and CDR2: KGHSH, LQKENI. Trimming removed 2 bases from V and 4 bases from J; junction bases left unmatched: 4. This CDR3 region has 14 residues.